These T cell receptor beta chains were read from a single sample in a study of read filtering for tumor transcriptome and immune sequencing. One entry per CDR3 protein, called by TCRdb with MiXCR from the reads. The data show 93,000 or so distinct CDR3 sequences, with 20% to 25% seen just once and roughly an eighth held by the top ten. Sequences were obtained from a population of CD138-negative cells sorted from bone marrow. These receptors all stem from a donor aged 40 or older with multiple myeloma. Both conserved end residues are part of each CDR3. Each record gives: V gene, J gene, CDR3 protein.

V: TRBV6-6
J: TRBJ2-3
CDR3: CASGPRRSGVVADTQYF

V: TRBV19
J: TRBJ1-5
CDR3: CASSVGHLSNQPQHF

V: TRBV19
J: TRBJ2-7
CDR3: CATSGTSAYEQYF

V: TRBV23-1
J: TRBJ1-5
CDR3: CASSQPQKGRKPKQSAPAF

V: TRBV2
J: TRBJ1-2
CDR3: CASSDKGDYGYTF

V: TRBV11-2
J: TRBJ2-1
CDR3: CASSLDYSGSSYNEQFF

V: TRBV28
J: TRBJ1-3
CDR3: CASEKGGGNTIYF

V: TRBV7-9
J: TRBJ2-1
CDR3: CASRRLAGLNEQCF

V: TRBV20-1
J: TRBJ2-7
CDR3: CSARSPLLAGETYEQYF

V: TRBV10-3
J: TRBJ2-3
CDR3: CAISESGLRGTDTQYF

V: TRBV28
J: TRBJ2-7
CDR3: CASSFFTGGEQYF

V: TRBV20-1
J: TRBJ2-6
CDR3: CSARDSSHTSGANVLTF

V: TRBV6-1
J: TRBJ1-1
CDR3: CASSSRGSDEAFF

V: TRBV11-2
J: TRBJ2-5
CDR3: CASSSRQGSVTQYF

V: TRBV7-2
J: TRBJ2-7
CDR3: CAIRSQGSYEQYF

V: TRBV6-1
J: TRBJ1-5
CDR3: CASTDSPGTGNQPQHF

V: TRBV5-1
J: TRBJ1-6
CDR3: CASSLVGQGSGSPLHF

V: TRBV27
J: TRBJ1-2
CDR3: CASSPRVSDYGYTF

V: TRBV7-6
J: TRBJ2-5
CDR3: CASSSLSQETQYF

V: TRBV19
J: TRBJ2-2
CDR3: CASSPGGPGELFF

V: TRBV27
J: TRBJ2-3
CDR3: CASVGGGTDTQYF

V: TRBV3-1
J: TRBJ2-5
CDR3: CASSQGPSQETQYF

V: TRBV20-1
J: TRBJ2-5
CDR3: CSVIQGSQETQYF

V: TRBV7-9
J: TRBJ2-3
CDR3: CASSPQDRVQDTQYF

V: TRBV11-2
J: TRBJ2-7
CDR3: CASSLTYEQYF

V: TRBV11-2
J: TRBJ2-6
CDR3: CASSLDRVNSGANIPTF

V: TRBV11-2
J: TRBJ2-2
CDR3: CASSLVGREGELFF

V: TRBV28
J: TRBJ2-5
CDR3: CATQEGGPVETQYF

V: TRBV2
J: TRBJ1-6
CDR3: CASIPGTRYNSPLHF

V: TRBV2
J: TRBJ2-1
CDR3: CARGQDHSEQFF

V: TRBV19
J: TRBJ1-5
CDR3: CASSISLTGRPQHF

V: TRBV6-6
J: TRBJ2-7
CDR3: CASSISDEQYF

V: TRBV20-1
J: TRBJ1-2
CDR3: CSARDTQGLFGYTF

V: TRBV7-9
J: TRBJ2-2
CDR3: CASSIGTGSGELFF

V: TRBV15
J: TRBJ1-1
CDR3: CVTSPLGQKSTEAFF

V: TRBV3-1
J: TRBJ2-2
CDR3: CASSQDLGGALAGELFF

V: TRBV11-3
J: TRBJ2-2
CDR3: CASSLIGTGELFF

V: TRBV7-2
J: TRBJ2-1
CDR3: CASSQGTSGANEQFF

V: TRBV5-1
J: TRBJ2-3
CDR3: CASSPTQGTDTQYF

V: TRBV20-1
J: TRBJ2-2
CDR3: CSARGLANTGELFF

V: TRBV28
J: TRBJ1-1
CDR3: CASTSVQATPNTEAFF